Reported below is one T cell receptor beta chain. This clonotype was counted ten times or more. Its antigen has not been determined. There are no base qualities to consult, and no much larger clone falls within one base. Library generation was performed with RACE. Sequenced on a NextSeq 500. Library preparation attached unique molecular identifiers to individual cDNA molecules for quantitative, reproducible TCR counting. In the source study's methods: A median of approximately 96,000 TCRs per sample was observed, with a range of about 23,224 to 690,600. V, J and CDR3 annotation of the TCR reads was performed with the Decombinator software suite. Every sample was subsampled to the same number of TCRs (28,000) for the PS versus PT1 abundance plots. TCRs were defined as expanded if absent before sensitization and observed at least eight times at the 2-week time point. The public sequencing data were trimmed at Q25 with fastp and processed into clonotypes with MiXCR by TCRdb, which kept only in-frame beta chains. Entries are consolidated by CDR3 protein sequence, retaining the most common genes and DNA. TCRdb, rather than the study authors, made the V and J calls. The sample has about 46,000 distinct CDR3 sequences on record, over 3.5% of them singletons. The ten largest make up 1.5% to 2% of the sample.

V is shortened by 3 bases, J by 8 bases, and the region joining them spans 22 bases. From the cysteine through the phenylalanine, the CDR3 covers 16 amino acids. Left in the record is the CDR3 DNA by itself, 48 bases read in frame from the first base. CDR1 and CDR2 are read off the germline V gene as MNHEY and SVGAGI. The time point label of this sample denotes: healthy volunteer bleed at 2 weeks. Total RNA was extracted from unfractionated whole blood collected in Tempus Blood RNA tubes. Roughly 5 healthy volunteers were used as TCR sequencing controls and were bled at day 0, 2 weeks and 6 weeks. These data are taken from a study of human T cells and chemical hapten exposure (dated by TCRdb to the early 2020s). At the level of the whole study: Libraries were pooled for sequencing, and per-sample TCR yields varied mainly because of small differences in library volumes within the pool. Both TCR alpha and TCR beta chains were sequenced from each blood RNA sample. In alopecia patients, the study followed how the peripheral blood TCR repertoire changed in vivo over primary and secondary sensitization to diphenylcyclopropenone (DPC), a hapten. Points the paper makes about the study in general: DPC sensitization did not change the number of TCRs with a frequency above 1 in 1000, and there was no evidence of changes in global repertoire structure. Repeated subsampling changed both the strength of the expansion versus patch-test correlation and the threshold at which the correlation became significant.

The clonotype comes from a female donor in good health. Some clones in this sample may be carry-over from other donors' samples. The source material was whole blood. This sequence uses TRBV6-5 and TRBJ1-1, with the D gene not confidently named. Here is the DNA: TGTGCCAGCAGTTATCGTACGACGGATTCTGGGTTAGAAGCTTTCTTT. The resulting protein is CASSYRTTDSGLEAFF.